This T cell receptor (beta chain) appears in the sequencing data of a study of cytomegalovirus exposure and HLA in healthy donors. Looking at the study overall: Some 85 million unique TCRs from HLA-typed donors were held in an early data release. Across 300 to 400 genotyped donors, 65% to 90% landed in the Caucasian-associated ancestry cluster. General observations from the study: It was assumed in the presence/absence analyses that sequencing depth was roughly uniform across donors.

This clone was counted a few times. Its specificity is unknown. The length of the CDR3 is 14 residues. Germline V gene sequence: CDR1 MRHNA, CDR2 SNTAGT. V lost 3 bases and J lost 3, with 11 bases in between. A multiplex PCR was run with 60 Vbeta primers and 13 Jbeta primers. In the original processing: Some 10 million of the approximately 80 million unique TCR beta chains counted in a later analysis were shared. Produced via immunoSEQ multiplex PCR; TCRdb's table is partial and in-frame only. That table supplies the V and J calls and clone size; D and trimming were determined from the DNA. The sample contains over 100,000 clones, around 80% of which appear only once.

The source of this sequence is a female donor in good health and CMV-seronegative. Sequencing used PBMCs. The rearrangement uses TRBV6-4 and TRBJ1-1; no definite D call. The CDR3 region is CASSESGDHTEAFF. The CDR3 DNA follows: TGTGCCAGCAGTGAGAGCGGGGATCACACTGAAGCTTTCTTT.